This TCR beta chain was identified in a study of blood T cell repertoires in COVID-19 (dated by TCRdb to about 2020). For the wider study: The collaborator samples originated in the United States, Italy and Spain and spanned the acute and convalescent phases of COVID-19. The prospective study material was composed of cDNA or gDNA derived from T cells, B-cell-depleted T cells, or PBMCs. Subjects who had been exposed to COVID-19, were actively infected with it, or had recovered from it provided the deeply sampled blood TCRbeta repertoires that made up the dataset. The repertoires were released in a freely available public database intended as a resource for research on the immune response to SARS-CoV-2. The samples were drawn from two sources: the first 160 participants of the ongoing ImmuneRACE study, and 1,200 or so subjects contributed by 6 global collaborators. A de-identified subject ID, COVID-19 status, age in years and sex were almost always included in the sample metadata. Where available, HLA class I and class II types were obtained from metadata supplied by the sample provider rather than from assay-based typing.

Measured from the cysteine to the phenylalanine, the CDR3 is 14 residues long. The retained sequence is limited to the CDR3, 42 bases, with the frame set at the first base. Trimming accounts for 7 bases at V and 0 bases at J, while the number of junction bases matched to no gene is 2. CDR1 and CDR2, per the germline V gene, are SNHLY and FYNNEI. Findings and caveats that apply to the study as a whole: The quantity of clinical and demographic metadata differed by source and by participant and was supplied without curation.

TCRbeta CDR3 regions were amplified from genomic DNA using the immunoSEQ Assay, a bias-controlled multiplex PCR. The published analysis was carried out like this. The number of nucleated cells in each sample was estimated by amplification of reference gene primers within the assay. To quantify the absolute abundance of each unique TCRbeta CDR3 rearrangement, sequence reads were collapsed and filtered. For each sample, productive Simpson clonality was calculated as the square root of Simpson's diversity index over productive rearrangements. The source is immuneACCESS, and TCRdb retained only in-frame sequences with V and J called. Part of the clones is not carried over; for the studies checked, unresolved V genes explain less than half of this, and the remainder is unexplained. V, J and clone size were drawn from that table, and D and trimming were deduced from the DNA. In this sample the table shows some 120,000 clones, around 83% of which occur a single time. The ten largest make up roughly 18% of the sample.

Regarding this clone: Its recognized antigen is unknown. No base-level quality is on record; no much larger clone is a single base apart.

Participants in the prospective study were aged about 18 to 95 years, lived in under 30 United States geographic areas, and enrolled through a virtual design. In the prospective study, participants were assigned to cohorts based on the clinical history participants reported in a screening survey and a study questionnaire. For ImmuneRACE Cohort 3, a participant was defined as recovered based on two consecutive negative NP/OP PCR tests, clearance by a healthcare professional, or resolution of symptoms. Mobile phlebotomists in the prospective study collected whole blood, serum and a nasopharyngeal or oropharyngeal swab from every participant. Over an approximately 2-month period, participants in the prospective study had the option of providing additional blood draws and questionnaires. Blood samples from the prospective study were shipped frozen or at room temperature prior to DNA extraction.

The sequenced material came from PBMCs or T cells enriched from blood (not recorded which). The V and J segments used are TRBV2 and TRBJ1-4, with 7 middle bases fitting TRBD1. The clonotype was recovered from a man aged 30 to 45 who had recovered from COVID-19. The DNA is TGTGCCAGCACTGGGACAGCAACTAATGAAAAACTGTTTTTT. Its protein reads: CASTGTATNEKLFF.